This TCR beta chain was obtained from a study of neurological immune-mediated disorders. Study-wide results and caveats: None of the CDR3 amino acid sequences in expanded clones turned up in more than one subject, which points to private repertoires in all groups. The greatest TCR clonal expansion appeared in HTLV-1-associated myelopathy and the smallest, falling below healthy controls, in multiple sclerosis.

CDR3 length: 14 residues. Germline CDR1 DFQATT, CDR2 SNEGSKA (reference sequence). With 0 bases removed from V and 4 bases from J, the gap between germline ends came to 10 bases. The cDNA was synthesized by 5'RACE incorporating 10-nucleotide random UMIs. TCRdb reanalysed the 5' RACE reads using MiXCR and keeps one entry per CDR3 protein. Seen here are 30,000 or so distinct CDR3 sequences, 10% to 15% observed once, and the top ten hold around 5.3%. This clonotype came up many times. Antigen: not known. The time point: technical triplicate 2. Sorted libraries came from around 990,000 CD4+ or CD8+ T cells.

The sample consisted of CD4+ T cells from blood. The V gene is TRBV20-1, the J gene TRBJ1-3; no firm D call. This TCR derives from a female donor with HTLV-1-associated myelopathy (HAM/TSP). The CDR3 loop reads CSARDIGLGNTIYF. CDR3 coding DNA: TGCAGTGCTAGAGATATAGGGCTCGGAAACACCATATATTTT.